Listed below are T cell receptor beta chains from one sample, sequenced in a study of shared clonotypes between healthy human individuals. Sequencing used immunoSEQ multiplex PCR; TCRdb keeps in-frame clones, though not all of them. The sample lists more than 200,000 clones; approximately 65% were seen once. Sequences were obtained from memory CD4+ T cells sorted from blood. The receptors were sampled from a man aged 25-45 years in good health. Each CDR3 is given with its conserved first and last residue.

V gene	J gene	CDR3 protein
TRBV7-9	TRBJ1-3	CASSFKVDTIYF
TRBV6-5	TRBJ2-1	CASSSPGGVLQFF
TRBV10-2	TRBJ2-7	CASRGTSSDEQYF
TRBV27	TRBJ2-7	CASSLWAASSYEQYF
TRBV28	TRBJ2-2	CASSSSASGGPNTGELFF
TRBV10-3	TRBJ2-2	CAISESGRGAGELFF
TRBV5-4	TRBJ2-3	CASSLDVSPSTDTQYF
TRBV28	TRBJ2-1	CASSRLNLRATYNEQFF
TRBV2	TRBJ2-7	CASILRVVAATYEQYF
TRBV5-4	TRBJ2-3	CASRQGIDSSTDTQYF
TRBV10-3	TRBJ1-3	CAISETGSGNTIYF
TRBV6-6	TRBJ2-1	CASSYSNWGEQFF
TRBV2	TRBJ2-1	CASSELGGAHEQFF
TRBV10-3	TRBJ2-1	CAISELGEQFF
TRBV27	TRBJ1-3	CASSQLTGAPFGNTIYF
TRBV27	TRBJ2-5	CASSLSRRETQYF
TRBV21-1	TRBJ1-1	CAYHRGRRGEAFF
TRBV27	TRBJ1-4	CASRSEGKREKLFF
TRBV4-3	TRBJ2-5	CASSQGRDTKETQYF
TRBV7-2	TRBJ2-7	CASSLTVSSYEQYF
TRBV5-6	TRBJ2-7	CASSGQGPTYEQYF
TRBV30	TRBJ2-6	CAWRGTGGNSGANVLTF
TRBV7-8	TRBJ2-2	CASSLVITGEVKLFF
TRBV27	TRBJ1-5	CASSFREYSNQPQHF
TRBV7-8	TRBJ2-1	CASSVAGVFPEQFF
TRBV18	TRBJ2-7	CASSPLESSEQYF
TRBV2	TRBJ1-1	CASSPVGGHTEAFF
TRBV25-1	TRBJ2-1	CASSGPAVAGYNEQFF